This TCR beta chain was observed in a study of blood T cell repertoires in COVID-19. Per the authors' pipeline: Counts of nucleated cells, estimated from reference gene primer amplification, were obtained. Profiling relied on immunoSEQ multiplex PCR, and the TCRdb table lists in-frame clones only, not all of them. That table supplies the V and J calls and clone size; D and trimming were determined from the DNA. There are some 120,000 clones in the sample; 88% occur only once, and roughly 1.2% lies in the top ten. The ends lost 3 bases at V and 7 bases at J; junction bases unmatched: 6. Germline V lookup: CDR1 DFQATT, CDR2 SNEGSKA (reference sequence). The CDR3 has 14 residues.

The chain links TRBV20-1 to TRBJ1-6; 7 bases are a match to TRBD1. The sequence was obtained from an elderly woman with acute or convalescent COVID-19. Sequences were obtained from peripheral blood. CDR3 nucleotide sequence: TGCAGTGCTAGTCAGGACAGGAGGAATTCACCCCTCCACTTT. It translates to CSASQDRRNSPLHF.